The rows below give T cell receptor beta chains drawn from one sample of a study of tumor-infiltrating lymphocytes in oesophageal squamous cell carcinoma. One entry per CDR3 protein results from TCRdb running MiXCR on the reads. The repertoire holds over 9,000 distinct CDR3 sequences, with nearly 60% as singletons. Sequenced material: blood. These receptors all stem from a female donor with esophageal squamous cell carcinoma. Both conserved end residues are trimmed from each CDR3.

TRBV7-2	ASSLAGRGTEAF
TRBV7-6	ASSGMRGSSYNEQF
TRBV5-4	ASSLVRGQNYGYT
TRBV19	ASSIDSMTLLNTEAF
TRBV12-3/TRBV12-4	ASSFGGGGVDHEQY
TRBV7-6	ASSWGLAGGETQY
TRBV18	ASSPSTGNMNTEAF
TRBV7-3	ASSSPLGTQY
TRBV7-8	ASRVGQGAWNEQY
TRBV28	ASRVHSYEQY
TRBV7-8	ASSHRGGQATYEQY
TRBV7-2	ASSPRTGGPDTQY
TRBV20-1	SAGQGSIVDTQY
TRBV10-3	AISGGLAGLETQY
TRBV10-1	ASSEFIQETQY
TRBV12-3/TRBV12-4	ASSWTSGNNEQF
TRBV18	ASAEGLDEKLF
TRBV7-6	ASSIQGGASGGNEQF